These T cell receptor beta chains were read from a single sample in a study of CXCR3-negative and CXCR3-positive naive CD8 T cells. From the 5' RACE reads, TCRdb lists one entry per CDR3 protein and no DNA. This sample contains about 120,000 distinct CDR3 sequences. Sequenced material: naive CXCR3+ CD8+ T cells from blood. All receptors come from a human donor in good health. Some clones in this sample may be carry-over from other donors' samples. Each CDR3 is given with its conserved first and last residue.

CDR3aa: CASSPGQGSEAFF
j_gene: TRBJ1-1
v_gene: TRBV5-1

CDR3aa: CASSLWGGPQETQYF
j_gene: TRBJ2-5
v_gene: TRBV12-3/TRBV12-4

CDR3aa: CSVENGTGGAYEQYF
j_gene: TRBJ2-7
v_gene: TRBV29-1

CDR3aa: CASIGGPGANVLTF
j_gene: TRBJ2-6
v_gene: TRBV6-5

CDR3aa: CASSLGATNLDEQYF
j_gene: TRBJ2-7
v_gene: TRBV5-1

CDR3aa: CASRRAGYQETQYF
j_gene: TRBJ2-5
v_gene: TRBV6-5

CDR3aa: CASSQTGNTEAFF
j_gene: TRBJ1-1
v_gene: TRBV4-3

CDR3aa: CASSYTGVNTEAFF
j_gene: TRBJ1-1
v_gene: TRBV6-5

CDR3aa: CASSDQGGGANEQFF
j_gene: TRBJ2-1
v_gene: TRBV6-4

CDR3aa: CASSSGTSGAYEQYF
j_gene: TRBJ2-7
v_gene: TRBV7-6

CDR3aa: CASSRPRGYQSTDTQYF
j_gene: TRBJ2-3
v_gene: TRBV23-1

CDR3aa: CASQTSGRPYYNEQFF
j_gene: TRBJ2-1
v_gene: TRBV19

CDR3aa: CASSLVSGSPYEQYF
j_gene: TRBJ2-7
v_gene: TRBV5-1

CDR3aa: CASSYSLAGVNEQFF
j_gene: TRBJ2-1
v_gene: TRBV6-5

CDR3aa: CASSKMGGWETQYF
j_gene: TRBJ2-5
v_gene: TRBV12-3/TRBV12-4

CDR3aa: CASTPNYIEQYF
j_gene: TRBJ2-7
v_gene: TRBV7-9

CDR3aa: CGVEKGTGGAYEQYF
j_gene: TRBJ2-7
v_gene: TRBV29-1

CDR3aa: CASSPQSGRDYNEQFF
j_gene: TRBJ2-1
v_gene: TRBV9

CDR3aa: CASSLHMTNEKLFF
j_gene: TRBJ1-4
v_gene: TRBV12-3/TRBV12-4

CDR3aa: CASSHADSFTDTQYF
j_gene: TRBJ2-3
v_gene: TRBV3-1

CDR3aa: CASSLRRTGDYEQYF
j_gene: TRBJ2-7
v_gene: TRBV5-6

CDR3aa: CASSFHTGEETQYF
j_gene: TRBJ2-5
v_gene: TRBV5-1

CDR3aa: CASSLEVGRYTEAFF
j_gene: TRBJ1-1
v_gene: TRBV7-9

CDR3aa: CSVATGEGTGELFF
j_gene: TRBJ2-2
v_gene: TRBV29-1

CDR3aa: CASSLGDMNTEAFF
j_gene: TRBJ1-1
v_gene: TRBV12-3/TRBV12-4

CDR3aa: CATSHPRGNEQFF
j_gene: TRBJ2-1
v_gene: TRBV15

CDR3aa: CASSVAGGPDTQYF
j_gene: TRBJ2-3
v_gene: TRBV9

CDR3aa: CASSENGGYGYTF
j_gene: TRBJ1-2
v_gene: TRBV25-1

CDR3aa: CSARGGQGATQETQYF
j_gene: TRBJ2-5
v_gene: TRBV20-1